A single sample is the source of the 14 T cell receptor beta chains below, sequenced in a study of CD8 T cells in ankylosing spondylitis. General study results and limits: Apparently characteristic of ankylosing spondylitis blood was a TCR beta motif (roughly eight highly homologous variants).

From the 5' RACE reads, TCRdb called clonotypes with MiXCR, one entry per CDR3 protein. The sample records 200,000 to 250,000 distinct CDR3 sequences, about 17% being singletons. Antigen specificity for these receptors is unknown. Sequenced sample: blood, either unsorted or a sorted T cell fraction (not recorded which). Receptor source: a male donor with ankylosing spondylitis.

The chain couples TRBV12-3 or TRBV12-4 to TRBJ2-7; 8 bases agree with TRBD2. V was pared by 5 bases and J by 4 bases, with 7 bases of the junction left unmatched. CDR3 length equals 14 residues. DNA for the CDR3: TGTGCCAGCAGTCAAGGACTAGCTAGGTACGAGCAGTACTTC. This translates into CASSQGLARYEQYF.

The rearrangement links TRBV7-6 to TRBJ2-2, with 9 bases aligning to TRBD2. This CDR3 contains 16 residues. Germline CDR1 reads SGHVS; CDR2 reads FNYEAQ. V trimming: 5 bases; J trimming: 1 base; junction bases outside the gene matches: 5. The DNA for the CDR3 is TGTGCCAGCAGCCGACTAGCGGAGGAGAACACCGGGGAGCTGTTTTTT. Translated: CASSRLAEENTGELFF. The full variable domain, rest sourced from reference TRBV7-6 and TRBJ2-2, is GAGVSQSPRYKVTKRGQDVALRCDPISGHVSLYWYRQALGQGPEFLTYFNYEAQQDKSGLPNDRFSAERPEGSISTLTIQRTEQRDSAMYRCASSRLAEENTGELFFGEGSRLTVL.

The V gene is TRBV27, the J gene TRBJ2-3, with unresolved D. The V end lost 3 bases, the J end lost 6 bases, and 13 bases lay between the germline ends. Germline V lookup: CDR1 MNHEY, CDR2 SMNVEV (reference sequence). The CDR3 has 14 residues. CDR3 sequence reads: CASSLAGWLDTQYF. The CDR3 DNA reads TGTGCCAGCAGTTTGGCTGGGTGGTTGGATACGCAGTATTTT.

The CDR3 protein is CASSPPDLDSQNSYEQYF. In DNA form, the CDR3 reads TGTGCCAGCTCACCACCAGACCTAGACAGTCAGAACTCCTACGAGCAGTACTTC. V is TRBV18 and J is TRBJ2-7; TRBD1 is a possible D gene (5 bases). CDR1 is KGHSH and CDR2 is LQKENI in the germline V gene. Trimming took 0 bases from V and 0 from J, leaving 18 bases between them. This CDR3 comprises 18 residues.

This clonotype showed up just a few times. The genes are TRBV4-3 and TRBJ2-2, with D uncertain. The CDR3 consists of 13 residues. Germline CDR1 reads LGHNA; CDR2 reads YSLEER. Trimming took 0 bases from V and 6 from J, leaving 5 bases between them. The CDR3 sequence is CASSQDRSGELFF. The CDR3 nucleotides are TGCGCCAGCAGCCAAGATCGTTCCGGGGAGCTGTTTTTT.

This clonotype occurred a few times. The rearrangement links TRBV15 to TRBJ2-3, with a weak D call TRBD2 (6 bases). The CDR3 is 16 amino acids. The V gene's germline CDR1 is LNHNV and CDR2 YYDKDF (reference sequence). The V end was cut by 8 bases, the J end by 0 bases, with 18 bases between. The CDR3 bases are TGTGCCACCGCAAACCCTTTAGCGGAAAGCACAGATACGCAGTATTTT. This codes for CATANPLAESTDTQYF.

This clonotype was observed a few times. V usage is TRBV29-1 and J usage is TRBJ1-1, with D maybe TRBD1 (6 bases). Deletions cut 7 bases from V and 3 bases from J, with 15 bases between. From germline, CDR1 is SQVTM and CDR2 ANQGSEA. The CDR3 sequence is 13 residues long. CDR3 nucleotides: TGCAGCGGCGTAAGAGGGGGTTACACTGAAGCTTTCTTT. Its protein is CSGVRGGYTEAFF. Using reference TRBV29-1 and TRBJ1-1 for the parts outside the CDR3, the full variable domain is SAVISQKPSRDICQRGTSLTIQCQVDSQVTMMFWYRQQPGQSLTLIATANQGSEATYESGFVIDKFPISRPNLTFSTLTVSNMSPEDSSIYLCSGVRGGYTEAFFGQGTRLTVV.

As concerns this clonotype: A much larger clone differs by one base, so this may be a read error. The J gene is TRBJ2-7, the V gene TRBV12-3 or TRBV12-4; TRBD1 aligns across 10 bases. V trimming: 8 bases; J trimming: 3 bases; junction bases outside the gene matches: 1. The CDR3 spans 12 residues. CDR3 region: CASGDRGYEQYF. Written as DNA, the CDR3 is TGTGCCAGCGGGGACAGGGGCTACGAGCAGTACTTC.

The chain joins TRBV6-6 to TRBJ1-1; D gene uncertain. V was shortened by 5 bases and J by 3 bases, with 10 bases between the two germline ends. Germline CDR1 MNHNY, CDR2 SVGAGI (reference sequence). This CDR3 region has 13 residues. The DNA of the CDR3 is TGTGCCAGCAGTAATGGGAAGTACACTGAAGCTTTCTTT. Translation gives CASSNGKYTEAFF.

A few counts support this clonotype. This chain links TRBV6-1 with TRBJ2-1; perhaps TRBD1 as D (5 bases). V lost 2 bases, J lost 9 bases, and 17 bases lay in between. This CDR3 has 15 residues. Germline V gene data show CDR1 as MNHNS and CDR2 as SASEGT. CDR3 nucleotide sequence: TGTGCCAGCAGTGAACCCTATTCAGGGTGGGCTGAGCAGTTCTTC. Its translation is CASSEPYSGWAEQFF.

This clonotype has a handful of counts. This rearrangement joins TRBV11-1 to TRBJ2-1, with 10 positions matching TRBD1. V shed 5 bases and J 8 bases; nucleotides not matched to a gene: 9. Germline values: CDR1 SGHAT, CDR2 FQDESV (reference sequence). The length of the CDR3 is 15 residues. CDR3 amino acids: CASSNPGQGSYEQFF. The CDR3 region has the DNA TGTGCCAGCAGCAATCCGGGACAGGGGTCCTATGAGCAGTTCTTC. Full variable domain (remainder filled in from reference TRBV11-1 and TRBJ2-1): EAEVAQSPRYKITEKSQAVAFWCDPISGHATLYWYRQILGQGPELLVQFQDESVVDDSQLPKDRFSAERLKGVDSTLKIQPAELGDSAMYLCASSNPGQGSYEQFFGPGTRLTVL.

The gene calls are TRBV6-4 and TRBJ2-3, with no clear D. Germline V CDR1 and CDR2: MRHNA, SNTAGT. This CDR3 has 16 amino acids. V was cut by 0 bases and J by 3 bases, with 13 bases left in between. The DNA for the CDR3 is TGTGCCAGCAGTGACTCGAGCCAAGGAGATACAGATACGCAGTATTTT. Residues: CASSDSSQGDTDTQYF.

A few counts support this clonotype. This chain links TRBV4-1 with TRBJ2-5, with D tentatively TRBD1 or TRBD2 (5 bases each). This CDR3 contains 14 residues. The V and J ends lost 4 bases and 0 bases respectively, with 9 bases between them. CDR1 MGHRA and CDR2 YSYEKL come from the germline V gene. The CDR3 coding sequence is TGCGCCAGCAGCCCCGGGGCAGACCAAGAGACCCAGTACTTC. Translation gives CASSPGADQETQYF.

The chain joins TRBV30 to TRBJ2-5, with a tentative D call TRBD2 (7 bases). Trimming pared 1 base from V and 4 bases from J, leaving 22 bases between. Per germline, CDR1 GTSNPN and CDR2 SVGIG (reference sequence). This CDR3 is 17 amino acids long. The CDR3 spells CAWSDGVSAGARETQYF. For the CDR3, the DNA is TGTGCCTGGAGTGACGGGGTGTCGGCGGGGGCACGAGAGACCCAGTACTTC. The full variable domain, rest sourced from reference TRBV30 and TRBJ2-5, is SQTIHQWPATLVQPVGSPLSLECTVEGTSNPNLYWYRQAAGRGLQLLFYSVGIGQISSEVPQNLSASRPQDRQFILSSKKLLLSDSGFYLCAWSDGVSAGARETQYFGPGTRLLVL.